This T cell receptor beta chain was recovered during a study of T-cell reconstitution after alpha-beta-depleted transplantation in children. The CDR3 is made up of 14 amino acids. Looked up from germline, CDR1 is MNHEY and CDR2 is SVGAGI. Between the trimmed V and J ends, which lost 5 bases and 2 bases, there was a span of 9 bases. Unique molecular identifiers were incorporated into the prepared TCRbeta library. Via MiXCR, TCRdb re-called the PCR reads, giving one row per CDR3 protein. The table shows hundreds of thousands of distinct CDR3 sequences, with under 30% occurring only once. The V call is TRBV6-5, the J call TRBJ1-4; weak D call: TRBD1 (5 bases). The sequenced sample was PBMCs, mostly from graft donor cells, obtained 360 days after TCRalphabeta/CD19-depleted stem cell transplant. This sequence originates from a boy under two years old who had a stem cell transplant for acute myeloid leukemia, so the T cells may come from the graft donor. This CDR3 is CASSQGHTNEKLFF. As DNA, the CDR3 is TGTGCCAGCAGTCAGGGTCACACTAATGAAAAACTGTTTTTT.